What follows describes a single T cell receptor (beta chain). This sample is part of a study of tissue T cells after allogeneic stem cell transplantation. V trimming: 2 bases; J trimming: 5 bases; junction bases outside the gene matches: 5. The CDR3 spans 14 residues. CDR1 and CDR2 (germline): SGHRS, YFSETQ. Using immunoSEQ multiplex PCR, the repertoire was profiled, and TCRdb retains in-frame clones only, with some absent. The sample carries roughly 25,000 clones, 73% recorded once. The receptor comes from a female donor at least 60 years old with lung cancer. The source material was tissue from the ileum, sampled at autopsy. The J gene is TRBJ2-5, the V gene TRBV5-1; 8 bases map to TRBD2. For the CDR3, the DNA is TGCGCCAGCAGCTTCTCGGGGGGGCCGGAGACCCAGTACTTC. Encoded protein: CASSFSGGPETQYF.